This paragraph covers one T cell receptor beta chain sequence. Its specificity is unknown. This entry is derived from a study of lymphopenia after photon versus proton radiotherapy. Study-wide points: Post-nadir diversity loss with photons came from oligoclonal expansion, particularly CD8+ Temra cells.

Germline values: CDR1 MNHEY, CDR2 SMNVEV (reference sequence). The CDR3 runs 14 residues. V lost 5 bases to trimming and J lost 4 bases; unmatched junction nucleotides: 5. The assay was immunoSEQ multiplex PCR, and TCRdb's table has in-frame clones only and misses some. The table records more than 15,000 clones, roughly 86% of them present only once. This clonotype was sampled from a woman aged 45 to 65 with pancreatic cancer. The chain recombines TRBV27 with TRBJ1-2, with 9 bases matching TRBD1. This material consisted of peripheral blood, taken from a patient treated with photon-based radiotherapy. CDR3 DNA: TGTGCCAGCAGTCTCCGGACAGGGGTCTATGGCTACACCTTC. It encodes CASSLRTGVYGYTF.